The clone carrying this TCR beta chain was found once. This sample was taken from a study of shared clonotypes between healthy human individuals. In the original workflow: Because ImmunoSEQ provided only junction sequences with no quality scores, the filtering differed. Here immunoSEQ multiplex PCR was the method, and the copy in TCRdb shows in-frame clones only, minus some. The V and J calls and clone size come from that table; D and trimming were worked out from the DNA. This table holds more than 1,200,000 clones, approximately 98.5% found once. Trimming shortened V by 2 bases and J by 2 bases, and 9 bases separated the two germline ends. The CDR3 sequence is 14 residues long. Germline V gene data show CDR1 as SGHAT and CDR2 as FQNNGV.

Sequenced input: naive CD4+ T cells sorted from blood. Subset indicated: CD45RA+ positively selected. This receptor was identified in a man aged 25-40 years in good health. The chain recombines TRBV11-2 with TRBJ2-5; D may be TRBD1 (6 bases). In DNA, the CDR3 is TGTGCCAGCAGCTTAAGAGGACAGCAAGAGACCCAGTACTTC. Amino acid sequence: CASSLRGQQETQYF.